The subject of this entry is one TCR beta chain. Using immunoSEQ multiplex PCR, the repertoire was profiled, and TCRdb retains in-frame clones only, with some absent. The data contain around 50,000 clones, about 75% of them singletons. The CDR3 totals 16 residues. The germline V gene has CDR1 PRHDT and CDR2 FYEKMQ (reference sequence). Losses at the gene ends were 3 bases for V and 6 bases for J; bases not matched to a gene: 7. This sample was taken from a study of PD-1 blockade in classical Hodgkin lymphoma. Time point described: cycle 4 day 1 (C4D1), after five to seven weeks of nivolumab. All patients experienced relapse after autologous stem cell transplantation, and brentuximab vedotin exposure was variable.

The clonotype was recovered from a human donor with classical Hodgkin lymphoma. V is TRBV13 and J is TRBJ1-5; 11 bases map to TRBD1. Sequences were derived from peripheral blood mononuclear cells (PBMCs), sampled before the fourth cycle of nivolumab. CDR3 loop: CASSFYGQGATQPQHF. CDR3 coding DNA: TGTGCCAGCAGCTTCTACGGACAGGGGGCTACTCAGCCCCAGCATTTT. The full variable domain, with the rest looked up from reference TRBV13 and TRBJ1-5, is AAGVIQSPRHLIKEKRETATLKCYPIPRHDTVYWYQQGPGQDPQFLISFYEKMQSDKGSIPDRFSAQQFSDYHSELNMSSLELGDSALYFCASSFYGQGATQPQHFGDGTRLSIL.